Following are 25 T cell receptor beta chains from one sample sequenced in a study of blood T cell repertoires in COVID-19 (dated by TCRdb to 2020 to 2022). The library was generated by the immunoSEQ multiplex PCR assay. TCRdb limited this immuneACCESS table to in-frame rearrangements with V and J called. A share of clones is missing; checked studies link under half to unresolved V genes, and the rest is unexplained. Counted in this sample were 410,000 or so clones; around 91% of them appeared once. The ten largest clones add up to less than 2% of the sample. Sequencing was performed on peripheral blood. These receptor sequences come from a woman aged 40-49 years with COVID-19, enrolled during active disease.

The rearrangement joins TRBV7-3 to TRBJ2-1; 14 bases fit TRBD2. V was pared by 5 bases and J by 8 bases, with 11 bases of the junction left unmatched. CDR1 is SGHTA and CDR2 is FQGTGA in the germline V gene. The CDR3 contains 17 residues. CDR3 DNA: TGTGCCAGCAGCCCATCGACTAGCGGGGGGGCCACAGATGAGCAGTTCTTC. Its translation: CASSPSTSGGATDEQFF. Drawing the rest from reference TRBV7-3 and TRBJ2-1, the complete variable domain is GAGVSQTPSNKVTEKGKYVELRCDPISGHTALYWYRQSLGQGPEFLIYFQGTGAADDSGLPNDRFFAVRPEGSVSTLKIQRTERGDSAVYLCASSPSTSGGATDEQFFGPGTRLTVL.

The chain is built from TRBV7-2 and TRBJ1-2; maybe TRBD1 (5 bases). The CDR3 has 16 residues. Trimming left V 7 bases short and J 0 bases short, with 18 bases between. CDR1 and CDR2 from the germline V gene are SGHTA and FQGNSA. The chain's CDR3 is CASTSGTGLANYGYTF. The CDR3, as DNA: TGTGCCAGCACCTCTGGTACAGGCCTAGCTAACTATGGCTACACCTTC. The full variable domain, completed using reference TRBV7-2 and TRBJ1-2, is GAGVSQSPSNKVTEKGKDVELRCDPISGHTALYWYRQSLGQGLEFLIYFQGNSAPDKSGLPSDRFSAERTGGSVSTLTIQRTQQEDSAVYLCASTSGTGLANYGYTFGSGTRLTVV.

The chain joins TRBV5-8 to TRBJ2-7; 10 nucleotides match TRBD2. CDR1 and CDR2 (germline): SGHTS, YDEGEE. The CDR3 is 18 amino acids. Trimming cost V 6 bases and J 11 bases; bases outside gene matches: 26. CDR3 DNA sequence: TGTGCCAGCATCACCAGGATAGGGTCCGGGCTAGCGGGGGCTGGAGAGTACTTC. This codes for CASITRIGSGLAGAGEYF.

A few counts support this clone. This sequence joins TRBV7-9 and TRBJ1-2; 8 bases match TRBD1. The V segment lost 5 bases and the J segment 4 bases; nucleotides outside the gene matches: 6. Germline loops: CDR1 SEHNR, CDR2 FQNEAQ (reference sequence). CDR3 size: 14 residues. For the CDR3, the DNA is TGTGCCAGCAGCCCGGACAGGGCTCGCTATGGCTACACCTTC. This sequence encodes CASSPDRARYGYTF.

The CDR3 sequence is CAWTINGLAVFQETQYF. The CDR3 nucleotides are TGTGCCTGGACTATTAATGGACTAGCGGTTTTCCAAGAGACCCAGTACTTC. The V and J genes are TRBV30 and TRBJ2-5, with 10 bases fitting TRBD2. The germline V gene encodes CDR1 GTSNPN and CDR2 SVGIG (reference sequence). Germline trimming cut 4 bases from V and 1 base from J; bases unmatched to any gene: 12. There are 17 residues in the CDR3.

The CDR3 reads CASSPPEGNEKLFF. The CDR3 coding sequence is TGTGCCAGCAGTCCTCCGGAGGGGAATGAAAAACTGTTTTTT. The V and J genes are TRBV7-9 and TRBJ1-4; TRBD1 might be the D (5 bases). The CDR3 has 14 residues. From germline, CDR1 is SEHNR and CDR2 FQNEAQ (reference sequence). With 6 bases removed from V and 5 bases from J, the gap between germline ends came to 13 bases.

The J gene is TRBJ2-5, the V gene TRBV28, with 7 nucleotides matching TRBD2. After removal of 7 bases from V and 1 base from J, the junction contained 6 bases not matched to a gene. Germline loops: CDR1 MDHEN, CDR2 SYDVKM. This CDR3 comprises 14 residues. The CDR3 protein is CASTLGGFQETQYF. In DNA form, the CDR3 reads TGTGCCAGCACCCTCGGGGGGTTCCAAGAGACCCAGTACTTC.

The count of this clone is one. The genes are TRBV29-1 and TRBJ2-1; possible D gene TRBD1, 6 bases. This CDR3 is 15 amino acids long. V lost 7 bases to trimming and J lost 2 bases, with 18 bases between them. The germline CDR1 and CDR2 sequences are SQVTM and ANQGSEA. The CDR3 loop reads CSASTGGTPYNEQFF. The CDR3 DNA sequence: TGCAGCGCTTCGACGGGTGGGACACCCTACAATGAGCAGTTCTTC.

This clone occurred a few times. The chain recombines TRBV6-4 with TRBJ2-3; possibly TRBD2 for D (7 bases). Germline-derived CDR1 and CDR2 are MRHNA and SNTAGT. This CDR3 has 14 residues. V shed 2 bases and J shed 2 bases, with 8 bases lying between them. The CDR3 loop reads CASSDGGATDTQYF. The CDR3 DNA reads TGTGCCAGCAGTGACGGGGGGGCCACAGATACGCAGTATTTT.

CDR3 nucleotides: TGTGCCAGCTCACCAACGAACTCCAATTCACCCCTCCACTTT. Translated, it gives CASSPTNSNSPLHF. The chain recombines TRBV18 with TRBJ1-6; D not certain. This CDR3 spans 14 amino acids. The V end lost 2 bases, the J end lost 7 bases, and 9 bases lay between the germline ends. The germline CDR1 and CDR2 sequences are KGHSH and LQKENI.

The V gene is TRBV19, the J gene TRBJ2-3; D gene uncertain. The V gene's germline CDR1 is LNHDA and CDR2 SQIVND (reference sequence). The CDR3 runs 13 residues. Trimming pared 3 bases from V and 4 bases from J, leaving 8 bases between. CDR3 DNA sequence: TGTGCCAGTAGTATTAGAGGTGCAGATACGCAGTATTTT. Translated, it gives CASSIRGADTQYF.

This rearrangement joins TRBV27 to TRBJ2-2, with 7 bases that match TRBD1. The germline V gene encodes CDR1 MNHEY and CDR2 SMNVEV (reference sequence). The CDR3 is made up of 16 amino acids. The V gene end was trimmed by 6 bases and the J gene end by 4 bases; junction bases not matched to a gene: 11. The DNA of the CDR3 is TGTGCCAGCAGCCGCCCAGCGACAGGGCCCACCGGGGAGCTGTTTTTT. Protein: CASSRPATGPTGELFF.

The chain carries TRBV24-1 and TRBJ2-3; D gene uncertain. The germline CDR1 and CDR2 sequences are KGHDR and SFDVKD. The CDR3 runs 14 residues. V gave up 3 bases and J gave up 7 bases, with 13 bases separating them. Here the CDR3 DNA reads TGTGCCACCAGTGATGGCACAGTGCCCTATACGCAGTATTTT. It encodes CATSDGTVPYTQYF.

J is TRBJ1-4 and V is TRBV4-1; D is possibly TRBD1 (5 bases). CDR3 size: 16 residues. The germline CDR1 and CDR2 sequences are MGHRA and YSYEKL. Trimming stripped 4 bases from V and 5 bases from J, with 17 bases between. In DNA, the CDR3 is TGCGCCAGCAGCCGAATACTGGGGGGATTGAATGAAAAACTGTTTTTT. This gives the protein CASSRILGGLNEKLFF.

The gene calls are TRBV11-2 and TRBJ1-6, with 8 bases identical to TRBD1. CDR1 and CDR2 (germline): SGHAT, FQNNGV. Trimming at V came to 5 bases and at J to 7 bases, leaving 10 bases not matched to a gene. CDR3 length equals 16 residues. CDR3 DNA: TGTGCCAGCAGCCAGCTTGGACAGGGCGGAAATTCACCCCTCCACTTT. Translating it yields CASSQLGQGGNSPLHF.

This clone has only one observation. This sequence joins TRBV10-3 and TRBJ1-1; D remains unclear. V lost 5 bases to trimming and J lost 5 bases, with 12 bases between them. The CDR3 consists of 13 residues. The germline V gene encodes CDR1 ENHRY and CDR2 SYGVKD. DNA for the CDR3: TGTGCCATCAGTAAGTTCTCTGAGACTGAAGCTTTCTTT. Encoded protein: CAISKFSETEAFF.

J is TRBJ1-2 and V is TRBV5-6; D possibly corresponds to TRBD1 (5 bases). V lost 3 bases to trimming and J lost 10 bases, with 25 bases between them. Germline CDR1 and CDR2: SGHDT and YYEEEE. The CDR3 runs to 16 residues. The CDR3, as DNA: TGTGCCAGCAGCTCCCTAGGTGGGGAGATGGGGGGTATCTACACCTTC. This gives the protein CASSSLGGEMGGIYTF. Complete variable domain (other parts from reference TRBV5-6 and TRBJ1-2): DAGVTQSPTHLIKTRGQQVTLRCSPKSGHDTVSWYQQALGQGPQFIFQYYEEEERQRGNFPDRFSGHQFPNYSSELNVNALLLGDSALYLCASSSLGGEMGGIYTFGSGTRLTVV.

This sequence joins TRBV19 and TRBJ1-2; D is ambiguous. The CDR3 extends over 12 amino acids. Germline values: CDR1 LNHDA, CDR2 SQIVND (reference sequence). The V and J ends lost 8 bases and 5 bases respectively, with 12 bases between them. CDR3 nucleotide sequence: TGTGCCAGTCGGTCTAGAGGATATGGCTACACCTTC. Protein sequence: CASRSRGYGYTF.

The CDR3 DNA reads as TGCGCCAGCAGCCAACAGGGTGCGTCCTACAATGAGCAGTTCTTC. This sequence encodes CASSQQGASYNEQFF. This chain joins TRBV5-1 and TRBJ2-1, with a possible D match to TRBD1 (6 bases). There are 15 residues in the CDR3. Germline CDR1 reads SGHRS; CDR2 reads YFSETQ. The germline V and J ends were trimmed by 4 bases and 1 base, with 12 bases remaining between them.

The DNA for the CDR3 is TGTGCCAGTAGTATCCAGCGGGGGGCCGCCCAAGAGACCCAGTACTTC. Translation gives CASSIQRGAAQETQYF. The genes are TRBV19 and TRBJ2-5; 9 nucleotides align to TRBD2. The CDR3 is made up of 16 amino acids. The germline V gene has CDR1 LNHDA and CDR2 SQIVND (reference sequence). J gave up 1 base and V 3 bases, and 6 bases lay outside the gene matches.

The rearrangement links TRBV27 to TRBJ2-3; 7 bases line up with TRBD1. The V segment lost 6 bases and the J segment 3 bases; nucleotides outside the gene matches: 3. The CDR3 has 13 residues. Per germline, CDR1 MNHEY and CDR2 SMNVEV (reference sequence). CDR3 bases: TGTGCCAGCAGACAGGGGATGACAGATACGCAGTATTTT. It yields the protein CASRQGMTDTQYF.

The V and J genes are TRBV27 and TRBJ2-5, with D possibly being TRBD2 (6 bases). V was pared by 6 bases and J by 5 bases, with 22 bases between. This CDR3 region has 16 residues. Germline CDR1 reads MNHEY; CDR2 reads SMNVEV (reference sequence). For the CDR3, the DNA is TGTGCCAGCAGCTCCGTTCTACGTCCAGGGAGGGAGACCCAGTACTTC. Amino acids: CASSSVLRPGRETQYF.

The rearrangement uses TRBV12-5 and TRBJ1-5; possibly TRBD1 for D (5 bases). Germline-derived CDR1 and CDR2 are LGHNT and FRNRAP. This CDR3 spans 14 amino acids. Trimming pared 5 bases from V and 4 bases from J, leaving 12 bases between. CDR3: CASGLGGTNQPQHF. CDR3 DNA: TGTGCTAGTGGTCTCGGCGGGACTAATCAGCCCCAGCATTTT.

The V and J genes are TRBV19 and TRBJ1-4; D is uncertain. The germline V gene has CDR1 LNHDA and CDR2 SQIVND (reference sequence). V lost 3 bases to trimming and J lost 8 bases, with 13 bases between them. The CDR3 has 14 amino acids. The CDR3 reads CASSIPGSGEKLFF. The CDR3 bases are TGTGCCAGTAGTATTCCGGGGTCGGGAGAAAAACTGTTTTTT. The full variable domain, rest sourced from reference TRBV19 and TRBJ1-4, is DGGITQSPKYLFRKEGQNVTLSCEQNLNHDAMYWYRQDPGQGLRLIYYSQIVNDFQKGDIAEGYSVSREKKESFPLTVTSAQKNPTAFYLCASSIPGSGEKLFFGSGTQLSVL.

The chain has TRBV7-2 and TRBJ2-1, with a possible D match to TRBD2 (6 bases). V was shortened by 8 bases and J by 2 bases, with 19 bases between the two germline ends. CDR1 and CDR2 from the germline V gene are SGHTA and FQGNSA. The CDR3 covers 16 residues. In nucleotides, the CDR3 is TGTGCCAGCGGCAGGCAGTGGCGGGGCGCCTACAATGAGCAGTTCTTC. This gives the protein CASGRQWRGAYNEQFF. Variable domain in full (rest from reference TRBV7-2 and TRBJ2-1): GAGVSQSPSNKVTEKGKDVELRCDPISGHTALYWYRQSLGQGLEFLIYFQGNSAPDKSGLPSDRFSAERTGGSVSTLTIQRTQQEDSAVYLCASGRQWRGAYNEQFFGPGTRLTVL.